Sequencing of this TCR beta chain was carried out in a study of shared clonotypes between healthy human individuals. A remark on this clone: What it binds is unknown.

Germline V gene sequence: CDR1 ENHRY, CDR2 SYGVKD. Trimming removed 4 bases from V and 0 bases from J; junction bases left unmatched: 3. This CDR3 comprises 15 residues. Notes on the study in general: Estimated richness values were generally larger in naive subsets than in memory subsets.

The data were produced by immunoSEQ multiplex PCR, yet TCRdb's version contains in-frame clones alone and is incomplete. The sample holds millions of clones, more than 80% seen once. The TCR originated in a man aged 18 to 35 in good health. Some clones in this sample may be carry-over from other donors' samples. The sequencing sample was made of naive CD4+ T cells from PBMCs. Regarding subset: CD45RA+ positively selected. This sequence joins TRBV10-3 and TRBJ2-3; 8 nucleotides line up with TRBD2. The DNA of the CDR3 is TGTGCCATCAGTGGTTCTAGCGGGAGCACAGATACGCAGTATTTT. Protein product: CAISGSSGSTDTQYF.